The clone carrying this TCR beta chain was seen a single time. Its antigen is as yet unknown. The source of the sample is a study of graft-versus-host responses after intestinal transplantation. The CDR3 consists of 17 residues. With 1 base removed from V and 5 bases from J, the gap between germline ends came to 18 bases. Germline-derived CDR1 and CDR2 are SGHNT and YYREEE (reference sequence). Method: immunoSEQ multiplex PCR; TCRdb's copy keeps in-frame clones and lacks some. In the table there are about 110,000 clones, more than 85% of which are singletons. The chain is built from TRBV5-4 and TRBJ2-2; possibly TRBD2 for D (6 bases). The sequencing used unstimulated CD8+ T cells sorted from spleen or lymph node cells, collected before transplant. The sequence came from a human donor who was the organ donor for an intestinal transplant. The CDR3 sequence: CASSLIGSGVGTGELFF. The DNA for the CDR3 is TGTGCCAGCAGCTTGATTGGGTCGGGAGTCGGGACCGGGGAGCTGTTTTTT.